Presented here are 2 T cell receptor beta chains from one specimen sequenced in a study of blood T cell repertoires in COVID-19. The protocol was immunoSEQ multiplex PCR, while the TCRdb copy is restricted to in-frame clones and leaves out a portion. Here the sample spans about 230,000 clones, roughly 80% being singletons. Material: peripheral blood. The receptors originated from an elderly woman with acute or convalescent COVID-19.

This clone was picked up one time. The chain employs TRBV25-1 and TRBJ1-6, with D possibly matching TRBD1 (6 bases). The CDR3 runs 16 residues. V lost 2 bases and J lost 8, with 16 bases in between. Germline CDR1 reads MGHDK; CDR2 reads SYGVNS. The CDR3 reads CASSEEGHLADSPLHF. CDR3 in DNA: TGTGCCAGCAGTGAAGAGGGACATTTAGCCGATTCACCCCTCCACTTT.

The genes are TRBV10-2 and TRBJ2-1; 10 bases are shared with TRBD2. V gave up 6 bases and J gave up 9 bases; unmatched junction bases: 8. This CDR3 has 14 residues. Looked up from germline, CDR1 is WSHSY and CDR2 is SAAADI. CDR3 coding DNA: TGCGCCAGCAGGAGGGCTAGCGGGAGTGGTGAGCAGTTCTTC. It codes for CASRRASGSGEQFF.